This T cell receptor (beta chain) stems from a study of shared clonotypes between healthy human individuals. This clone was picked up many times. Per germline, CDR1 MNHNS and CDR2 SASEGT. The CDR3 runs 13 residues. V was pared by 7 bases and J by 5 bases, with 3 bases of the junction left unmatched. Produced via immunoSEQ multiplex PCR; TCRdb's table is partial and in-frame only. The data contain more than 150,000 clones, approximately 70% of them singletons. Specimen: memory CD4+ T cells sorted from blood. Described subset: CD45RA-negative fraction. The receptor was isolated from a man aged 30-40 years in good health. J is TRBJ2-5 and V is TRBV6-1, with TRBD2 identical over 11 bases. This chain's CDR3 is CASTRLAGETQYF. Here the CDR3 DNA reads TGTGCCAGCACAAGACTAGCGGGGGAGACCCAGTACTTC.